This T cell receptor beta chain was captured by sequencing in a study of neoadjuvant anti-PD-1 for oral cavity cancer. Findings and caveats of the study: Treg/Th17 ratio rose with pretreatment blood and fell with post-treatment tumor TCRbeta clonality. TCR analyses covered only a few patients per response group.

Most PBMC samples had approximately 440 ng input DNA in six replicates. The data were produced by immunoSEQ multiplex PCR, yet TCRdb's version contains in-frame clones alone and is incomplete. Of tens of thousands of clones listed, around 80% are singletons. This clone was detected once. Its antigen is undetermined. Analysis of PBMCs was direct, with no culture step. Germline assignment: CDR1 SEHNR and CDR2 FQNEAQ (reference sequence). With 7 bases removed from V and 0 bases from J, the gap between germline ends came to 19 bases. CDR3 length: 16 amino acids. The receptor comes from a person aged 35-80 years with oral cavity squamous cell carcinoma. Sequenced here: PBMCs, sampled before nivolumab (anti-PD-1) treatment. The chain recombines TRBV7-9 with TRBJ2-7; D may be TRBD1 or TRBD2 (6 bases each). CDR3 sequence (DNA): TGTGCCAGCACCACAGGGCGGGGCAGGGACTCCTACGAGCAGTACTTC. Encoded protein: CASTTGRGRDSYEQYF.